This T cell receptor beta chain originates from a study of control samples from healthy donors and cancer patients (dated by TCRdb to about 2020). Library method: the immunoSEQ multiplex PCR assay. Held by TCRdb, this immuneACCESS table contains in-frame sequences only and omits some clones. Under half of the omission traces to an unresolved V gene where checked; the cause of the rest is unknown. Across this sample there are 12,000 to 15,000 clones, with 60% to 80% seen only once. 15% to 20% of the sample rests with the top ten. On this clone: No antigen is known for it. The record has no base qualities; no much larger clone is one base away.

Reading the germline V gene gives CDR1 MNHEY and CDR2 SVGEGT. The germline V and J ends show losses of 6 bases and 3 bases respectively, and no gene match explains 12 bases of the junction. The CDR3 measures 16 amino acids from cysteine to phenylalanine. CDR3 DNA only is kept here, 48 bases in frame from base 1. The TCR originated in a female donor with lung cancer. The sample was formalin-fixed, paraffin-embedded tissue. The sequence links TRBV6-2 or TRBV6-3 to TRBJ2-7; 9 nucleotides in the junction match TRBD1. The CDR3 here reads CASSPGLNRGLYEQYF. The nucleotides are TGTGCCAGCAGCCCGGGCCTAAACAGGGGGCTCTACGAGCAGTACTTC.